Listed below are T cell receptor beta chains from one sample, sequenced in a study of shared clonotypes between healthy human individuals. Assay used: immunoSEQ multiplex PCR; TCRdb lists only in-frame clones, some missing. Here the sample spans some 1.5 million clones, around 97% being singletons. Input material: naive CD4+ T cells sorted from blood. The receptors originated from a man aged 25-45 years in good health. CDR3s include the opening cysteine and the closing phenylalanine or tryptophan. Each record gives: CDR3 protein, CDR3 DNA, J gene, V gene, clone size, D gene. The D gene is left open where the match is weak. Clone size is not always given. Where it is, it says once, few, many or a class for expanded clones.

CDR3: CASSTNRDAAYNEQFF; DNA: TGTGCCAGCAGCACAAACCGGGACGCGGCCTACAATGAGCAGTTCTTC; J: TRBJ2-1; V: TRBV7-8; size: once; D: -
CDR3: CASSSGGLRTDTQYF; DNA: TGTGCCAGCAGCTCGGGGGGCCTTCGGACAGATACGCAGTATTTT; J: TRBJ2-3; V: TRBV7-8; size: -; D: -
CDR3: CASSPFPGQGFGTQYF; DNA: TGCGCCAGCAGCCCCTTTCCGGGACAGGGGTTTGGGACCCAGTACTTC; J: TRBJ2-5; V: TRBV5-1; size: -; D: TRBD1
CDR3: CASTRTANYGYTF; DNA: TGTGCCAGCACCCGGACAGCTAACTATGGCTACACCTTC; J: TRBJ1-2; V: TRBV5-5; size: -; D: -
CDR3: CASADRNTGELFF; DNA: TGCGCCAGCGCTGACAGAAACACCGGGGAGCTGTTTTTT; J: TRBJ2-2; V: TRBV10-1; size: -; D: -
CDR3: CASSLPRPSSTDTQYF; DNA: TGCGCCAGCAGCCTCCCACGCCCTAGCTCCACAGATACGCAGTATTTT; J: TRBJ2-3; V: TRBV5-1; size: -; D: -
CDR3: CASTEKGPFETQYF; DNA: TGTGCCAGCACCGAAAAAGGGCCATTCGAGACCCAGTACTTC; J: TRBJ2-5; V: TRBV27; size: -; D: -
CDR3: CASSIAGLNYGYTF; DNA: TGTGCCAGCAGTATAGCGGGTCTAAACTATGGCTACACCTTC; J: TRBJ1-2; V: TRBV5-5; size: -; D: -
CDR3: CASSQVDDTQYF; DNA: TGCGCCAGCAGCCAAGTGGACGATACGCAGTATTTT; J: TRBJ2-3; V: TRBV4-3; size: -; D: -
CDR3: CASSPGYNEQFF; DNA: TGTGCCAGCTCACCAGGCTACAATGAGCAGTTCTTC; J: TRBJ2-1; V: TRBV18; size: -; D: -
CDR3: CASDRGPGALDTQYF; DNA: TGTGCCAGTGACAGGGGGCCGGGGGCTTTAGATACGCAGTATTTT; J: TRBJ2-3; V: TRBV19; size: -; D: TRBD1
CDR3: CASSPRLAGVGEQYF; DNA: TGTGCCAGCAGCCCCCGACTAGCGGGAGTCGGCGAGCAGTACTTC; J: TRBJ2-7; V: TRBV14; size: -; D: TRBD2
CDR3: CAISEGTGGKEKLFF; DNA: TGTGCCATCAGTGAGGGGACAGGGGGAAAGGAAAAACTGTTTTTT; J: TRBJ1-4; V: TRBV10-3; size: -; D: TRBD1
CDR3: CASSLVRGSNEQFF; DNA: TGTGCCAGCAGCTTAGTTCGTGGGTCCAATGAGCAGTTCTTC; J: TRBJ2-1; V: TRBV11-2; size: once; D: -
CDR3: CATSRPGTADLNQPQHF; DNA: TGTGCCACCAGCAGACCAGGGACCGCCGACCTTAATCAGCCCCAGCATTTT; J: TRBJ1-5; V: TRBV15; size: -; D: -
CDR3: CASSPGQAPTDTQYF; DNA: TGTGCCAGCAGTCCGGGACAGGCCCCCACAGATACGCAGTATTTT; J: TRBJ2-3; V: TRBV5-4; size: -; D: TRBD1
CDR3: CASSLVGVNGYTF; DNA: TGTGCCAGCAGCTTAGTGGGGGTTAACGGCTACACCTTC; J: TRBJ1-2; V: TRBV13; size: -; D: -
CDR3: CASRPDRGITDTQYF; DNA: TGTGCCAGCAGACCCGACAGGGGTATCACAGATACGCAGTATTTT; J: TRBJ2-3; V: TRBV6-6; size: -; D: TRBD1
CDR3: CAISPQAGGEETQYF; DNA: TGTGCCATCAGTCCTCAAGCGGGAGGGGAGGAGACCCAGTACTTC; J: TRBJ2-5; V: TRBV10-3; size: -; D: TRBD2
CDR3: CASSPVGPSTDTQYF; DNA: TGTGCCAGCTCACCCGTTGGACCTAGCACAGATACGCAGTATTTT; J: TRBJ2-3; V: TRBV18; size: -; D: -
CDR3: CASSLWNNQPQHF; DNA: TGCGCCAGCAGCTTGTGGAACAATCAGCCCCAGCATTTT; J: TRBJ1-5; V: TRBV5-1; size: -; D: -
CDR3: CASSVLRVADHNEQFF; DNA: TGTGCCAGCAGTGTCTTAAGAGTAGCGGATCACAATGAGCAGTTCTTC; J: TRBJ2-1; V: TRBV2; size: -; D: -
CDR3: CASAPGLRDYNEQFF; DNA: TGTGCTAGTGCTCCGGGGCTTCGGGACTACAATGAGCAGTTCTTC; J: TRBJ2-1; V: TRBV12-5; size: -; D: -
CDR3: CASSLVLASADEQFF; DNA: TGTGCCAGCAGCTTAGTTCTTGCCAGCGCGGATGAGCAGTTCTTC; J: TRBJ2-1; V: TRBV7-6; size: once; D: -
CDR3: CASSPHAGTGWTNIQYF; DNA: TGTGCCAGCAGTCCCCACGCCGGGACAGGGTGGACAAACATTCAGTACTTC; J: TRBJ2-4; V: TRBV28; size: -; D: TRBD1
CDR3: CASSFLTSGDNYEQYF; DNA: TGCGCCAGCAGCTTTTTAACTAGCGGAGATAACTACGAGCAGTACTTC; J: TRBJ2-7; V: TRBV5-1; size: -; D: TRBD2
CDR3: CASSLVPSGFNEQFF; DNA: TGCGCCAGCAGCTTGGTGCCTAGCGGGTTTAATGAGCAGTTCTTC; J: TRBJ2-1; V: TRBV5-1; size: -; D: TRBD2
CDR3: CASSPPPGTGAYEQYF; DNA: TGTGCCAGCTCACCGCCCCCGGGGACAGGAGCCTACGAGCAGTACTTC; J: TRBJ2-7; V: TRBV18; size: -; D: TRBD1
CDR3: CASSIRGQPQHF; DNA: TGTGCCAGTAGTATCCGGGGGCAGCCCCAGCATTTT; J: TRBJ1-5; V: TRBV19; size: -; D: -
CDR3: CASSQNIGLVVNTQYF; DNA: TGTGCCAGCAGCCAAAACATCGGACTAGTAGTTAACACGCAGTATTTT; J: TRBJ2-3; V: TRBV7-8; size: -; D: TRBD2
CDR3: CASSGGRGQDSNQPQHF; DNA: TGTGCCAGCAGTGGGGGTCGGGGGCAGGATAGCAATCAGCCCCAGCATTTT; J: TRBJ1-5; V: TRBV2; size: -; D: -
CDR3: CASSPNGIAYNEQFF; DNA: TGTGCCAGCAGCCCGAACGGGATCGCCTACAATGAGCAGTTCTTC; J: TRBJ2-1; V: TRBV7-7; size: once; D: -
CDR3: CASSLGTSGSTDTQYF; DNA: TGTGCCAGCAGCTTAGGGACTAGCGGTAGCACAGATACGCAGTATTTT; J: TRBJ2-3; V: TRBV7-6; size: -; D: TRBD2
CDR3: CASSQRTQYEKLFF; DNA: TGTGCCAGCAGCCAGAGAACCCAGTATGAAAAACTGTTTTTT; J: TRBJ1-4; V: TRBV14; size: -; D: -
CDR3: CASRHLAGNEQYF; DNA: TGCGCCAGCCGCCATCTCGCCGGAAACGAGCAGTACTTC; J: TRBJ2-7; V: TRBV5-1; size: -; D: -
CDR3: CASSEGAKNIQYF; DNA: TGCGCCAGCAGTGAAGGGGCCAAAAACATTCAGTACTTC; J: TRBJ2-4; V: TRBV10-2; size: -; D: -
CDR3: CATSRVGTSGNREQYF; DNA: TGTGCCACCAGCAGAGTTGGGACTAGCGGGAATCGAGAGCAGTACTTC; J: TRBJ2-7; V: TRBV15; size: -; D: TRBD2
CDR3: CASSYSSSEQYF; DNA: TGTGCCAGCAGTTACTCGAGTAGTGAGCAGTACTTC; J: TRBJ2-7; V: TRBV6-6; size: -; D: -
CDR3: CASITGRTEAFF; DNA: TGTGCCAGCATAACAGGGAGGACTGAAGCTTTCTTT; J: TRBJ1-1; V: TRBV28; size: -; D: -
CDR3: CASSAQGGEQFF; DNA: TGTGCCAGCAGCGCACAGGGGGGTGAGCAGTTCTTC; J: TRBJ2-1; V: TRBV9; size: -; D: TRBD1
CDR3: CASSPSLAGEYNEQFF; DNA: TGTGCCAGCTCACCATCACTAGCGGGAGAATACAATGAGCAGTTCTTC; J: TRBJ2-1; V: TRBV18; size: once; D: TRBD2
CDR3: CASSPYRESGNTGELFF; DNA: TGTGCCAGCTCACCTTACCGCGAGTCTGGGAACACCGGGGAGCTGTTTTTT; J: TRBJ2-2; V: TRBV18; size: -; D: -
CDR3: CASSARQGVANEKLFF; DNA: TGTGCCAGCAGCGCCCGACAGGGCGTGGCTAATGAAAAACTGTTTTTT; J: TRBJ1-4; V: TRBV9; size: -; D: TRBD1
CDR3: CASSDRGTGELFF; DNA: TGTGCCAGCAGCGACAGGGGAACCGGGGAGCTGTTTTTT; J: TRBJ2-2; V: TRBV9; size: -; D: TRBD1
CDR3: CASSWAGAGGFYNEQFF; DNA: TGCGCCAGCAGCTGGGCGGGTGCGGGAGGATTCTACAATGAGCAGTTCTTC; J: TRBJ2-1; V: TRBV5-1; size: -; D: TRBD2
CDR3: CASSPQGAQHGYTF; DNA: TGTGCCAGCAGCCCTCAGGGGGCGCAGCATGGCTACACCTTC; J: TRBJ1-2; V: TRBV7-2; size: -; D: TRBD1
CDR3: CASIRGDRGPGELFF; DNA: TGTGCCAGCATTCGCGGGGACAGGGGGCCCGGGGAGCTGTTTTTT; J: TRBJ2-2; V: TRBV27; size: -; D: TRBD1
CDR3: CASSVGSRVVSEAFF; DNA: TGTGCCAGCAGCGTAGGATCAAGAGTTGTCAGTGAAGCTTTCTTT; J: TRBJ1-1; V: TRBV9; size: -; D: -
CDR3: CASSINPSNQPQHF; DNA: TGTGCCAGCAGCATCAACCCTAGCAATCAGCCCCAGCATTTT; J: TRBJ1-5; V: TRBV7-6; size: -; D: -
CDR3: CASRATGWAYGYTF; DNA: TGTGCCAGCAGGGCTACAGGGTGGGCCTATGGCTACACCTTC; J: TRBJ1-2; V: TRBV28; size: -; D: -
CDR3: CASSRGTDTQYF; DNA: TGTGCCAGCAGCAGGGGGACAGATACGCAGTATTTT; J: TRBJ2-3; V: TRBV14; size: -; D: -
CDR3: CASSRTGIAAGELFF; DNA: TGCGCCAGCAGTCGGACAGGGATTGCGGCCGGGGAGCTGTTTTTT; J: TRBJ2-2; V: TRBV10-2; size: -; D: TRBD1
CDR3: CASSDPGRVKNEKLFF; DNA: TGTGCCAGCAGTGACCCTGGACGCGTCAAAAATGAAAAACTGTTTTTT; J: TRBJ1-4; V: TRBV6-1; size: -; D: -
CDR3: CASSGGNLGHNEQFF; DNA: TGCGCCAGCAGCGGGGGTAACCTGGGACACAATGAGCAGTTCTTC; J: TRBJ2-1; V: TRBV5-1; size: once; D: -